This TCR beta chain was sequenced in a study of memory CD4+ T cells and cytomegalovirus serostatus. Germline values: CDR1 WNHNN, CDR2 SYGVQD (reference sequence). The CDR3 contains 15 residues. The ends lost 5 bases at V and 4 bases at J; junction bases unmatched: 4. Clones were sequenced by immunoSEQ multiplex PCR, and TCRdb holds only the in-frame ones, with some missing. The table has around 25,000 clones, approximately 71% seen once. Single viable CD3+CD4+CD8-CD45RO+ cells were sorted as the memory CD4+ T cells. This sequence originates from an adult in good health and CMV-seronegative. J is TRBJ2-3 and V is TRBV10-1; 12 bases are a match to TRBD1. The source material was memory CD4+ T cells from blood. As DNA, the CDR3 is TGCGCCAGCAGTCGGGACAGGGGGCCCGCAGATACGCAGTATTTT. This encodes CASSRDRGPADTQYF.